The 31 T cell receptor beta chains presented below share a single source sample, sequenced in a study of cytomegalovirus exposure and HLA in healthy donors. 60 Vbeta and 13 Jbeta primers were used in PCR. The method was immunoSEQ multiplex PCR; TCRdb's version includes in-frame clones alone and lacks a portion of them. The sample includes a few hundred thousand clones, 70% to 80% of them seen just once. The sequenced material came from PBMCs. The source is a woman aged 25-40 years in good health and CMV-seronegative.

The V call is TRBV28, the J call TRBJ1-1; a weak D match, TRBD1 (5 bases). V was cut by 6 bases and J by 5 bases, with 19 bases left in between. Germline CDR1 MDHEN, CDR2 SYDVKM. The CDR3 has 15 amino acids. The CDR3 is CASSLTQGFRTEAFF. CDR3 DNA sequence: TGTGCCAGCAGCTTAACCCAGGGATTTCGGACTGAAGCTTTCTTT.

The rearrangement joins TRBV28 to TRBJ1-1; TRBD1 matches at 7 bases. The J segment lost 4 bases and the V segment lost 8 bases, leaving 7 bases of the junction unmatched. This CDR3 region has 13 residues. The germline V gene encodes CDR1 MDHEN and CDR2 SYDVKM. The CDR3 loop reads CASYPSGGTEAFF. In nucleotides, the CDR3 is TGTGCCAGCTACCCTTCAGGGGGCACTGAAGCTTTCTTT. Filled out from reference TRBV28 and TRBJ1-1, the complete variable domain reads DVKVTQSSRYLVKRTGEKVFLECVQDMDHENMFWYRQDPGLGLRLIYFSYDVKMKEKGDIPEGYSVSREKKERFSLILESASTNQTSMYLCASYPSGGTEAFFGQGTRLTVV.

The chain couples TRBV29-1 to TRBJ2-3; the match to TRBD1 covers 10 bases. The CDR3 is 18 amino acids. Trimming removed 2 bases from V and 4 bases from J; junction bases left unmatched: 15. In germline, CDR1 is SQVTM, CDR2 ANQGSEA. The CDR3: CSVEFTGTGEVYADTQYF. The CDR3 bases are TGCAGCGTTGAATTTACCGGGACAGGGGAGGTGTACGCAGATACGCAGTATTTT.

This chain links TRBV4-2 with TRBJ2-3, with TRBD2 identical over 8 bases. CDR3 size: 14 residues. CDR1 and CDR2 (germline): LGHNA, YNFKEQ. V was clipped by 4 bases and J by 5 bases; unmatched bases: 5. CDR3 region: CASSLGTRKDTQYF. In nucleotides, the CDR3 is TGTGCCAGCAGCCTCGGGACTAGGAAAGATACGCAGTATTTT.

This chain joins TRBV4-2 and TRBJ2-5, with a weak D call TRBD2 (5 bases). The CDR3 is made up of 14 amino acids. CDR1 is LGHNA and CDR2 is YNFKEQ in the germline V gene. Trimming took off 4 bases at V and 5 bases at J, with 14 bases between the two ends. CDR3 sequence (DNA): TGTGCCAGCAGCCCTCAGACTACTGACGAGACCCAGTACTTC. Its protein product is CASSPQTTDETQYF.

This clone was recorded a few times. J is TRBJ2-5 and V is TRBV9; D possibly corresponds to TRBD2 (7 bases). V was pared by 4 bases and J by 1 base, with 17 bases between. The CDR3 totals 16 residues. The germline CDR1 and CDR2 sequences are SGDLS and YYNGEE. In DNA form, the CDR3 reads TGTGCCAGCAGCCTAGGGGGGGGGCCCTCCCAAGAGACCCAGTACTTC. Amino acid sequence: CASSLGGGPSQETQYF.

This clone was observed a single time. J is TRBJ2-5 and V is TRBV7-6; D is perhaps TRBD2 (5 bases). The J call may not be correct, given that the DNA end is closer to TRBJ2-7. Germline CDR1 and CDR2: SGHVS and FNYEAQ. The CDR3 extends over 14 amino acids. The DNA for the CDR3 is TGTGCCAGCAGCTTCGGTCGGGGTTTTTACGAGCAGTACTTC. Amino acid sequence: CASSFGRGFYEQYF.

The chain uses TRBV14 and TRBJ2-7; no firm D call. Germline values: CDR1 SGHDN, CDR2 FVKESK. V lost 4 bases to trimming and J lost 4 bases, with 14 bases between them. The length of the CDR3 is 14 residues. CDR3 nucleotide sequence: TGTGCCAGCAGCCTACACCAGAATAAGTACGAGCAGTACTTC. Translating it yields CASSLHQNKYEQYF.

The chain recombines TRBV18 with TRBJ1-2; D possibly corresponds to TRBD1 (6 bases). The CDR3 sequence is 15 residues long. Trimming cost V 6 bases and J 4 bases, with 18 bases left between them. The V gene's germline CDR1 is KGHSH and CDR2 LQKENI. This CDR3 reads CASSPTGSSPYGYTF. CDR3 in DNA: TGTGCCAGCTCTCCCACAGGGTCGTCCCCCTATGGCTACACCTTC.

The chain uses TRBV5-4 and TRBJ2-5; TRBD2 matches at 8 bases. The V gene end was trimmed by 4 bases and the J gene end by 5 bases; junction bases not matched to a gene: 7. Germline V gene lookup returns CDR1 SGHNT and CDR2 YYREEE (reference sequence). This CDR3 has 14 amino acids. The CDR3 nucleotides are TGTGCCAGCAGCACCGGACTAGCATTCGAGACCCAGTACTTC. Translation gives CASSTGLAFETQYF. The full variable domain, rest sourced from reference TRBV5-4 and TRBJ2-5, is ETGVTQSPTHLIKTRGQQVTLRCSSQSGHNTVSWYQQALGQGPQFIFQYYREEENGRGNFPPRFSGLQFPNYSSELNVNALELDDSALYLCASSTGLAFETQYFGPGTRLLVL.

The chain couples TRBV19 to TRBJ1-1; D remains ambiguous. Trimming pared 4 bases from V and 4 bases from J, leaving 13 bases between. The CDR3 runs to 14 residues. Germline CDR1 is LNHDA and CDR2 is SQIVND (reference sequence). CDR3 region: CASSSLRVVTEAFF. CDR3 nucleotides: TGTGCCAGTAGTAGCCTACGGGTTGTCACTGAAGCTTTCTTT.

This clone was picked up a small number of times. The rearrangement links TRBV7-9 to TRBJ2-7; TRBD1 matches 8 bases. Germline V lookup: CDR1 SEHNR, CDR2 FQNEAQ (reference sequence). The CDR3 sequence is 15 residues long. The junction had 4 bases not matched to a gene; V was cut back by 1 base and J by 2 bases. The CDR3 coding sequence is TGTGCCAGCAGCTTAGGGCAGGGGGCAACCTACGAGCAGTACTTC. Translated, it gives CASSLGQGATYEQYF.

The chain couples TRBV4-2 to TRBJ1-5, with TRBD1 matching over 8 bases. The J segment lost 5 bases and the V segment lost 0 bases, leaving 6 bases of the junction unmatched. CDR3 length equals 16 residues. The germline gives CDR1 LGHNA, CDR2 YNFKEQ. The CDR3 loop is CASSQDVQGADQPQHF. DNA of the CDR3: TGTGCCAGCAGCCAAGATGTTCAGGGGGCTGATCAGCCCCAGCATTTT.

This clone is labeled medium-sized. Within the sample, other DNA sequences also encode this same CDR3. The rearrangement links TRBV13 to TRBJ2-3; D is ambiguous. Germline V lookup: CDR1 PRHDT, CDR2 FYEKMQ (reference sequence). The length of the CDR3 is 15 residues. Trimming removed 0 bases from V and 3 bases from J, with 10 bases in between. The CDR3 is CASSLGSSFTDTQYF. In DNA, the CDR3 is TGTGCCAGCAGCTTAGGTTCTAGTTTTACAGATACGCAGTATTTT.

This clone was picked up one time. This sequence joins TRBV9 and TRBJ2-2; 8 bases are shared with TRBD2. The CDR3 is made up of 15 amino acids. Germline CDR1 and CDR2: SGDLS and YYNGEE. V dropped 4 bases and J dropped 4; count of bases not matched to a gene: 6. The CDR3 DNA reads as TGTGCCAGCAGCCCACTAGCGGTGACCACCGGGGAGCTGTTTTTT. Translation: CASSPLAVTTGELFF.

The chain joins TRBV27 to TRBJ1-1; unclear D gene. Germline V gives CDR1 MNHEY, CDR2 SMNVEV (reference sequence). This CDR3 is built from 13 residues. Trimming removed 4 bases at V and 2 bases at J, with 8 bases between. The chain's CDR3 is CASSSTFNTEAFF. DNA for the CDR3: TGTGCCAGCAGTTCCACTTTTAACACTGAAGCTTTCTTT.

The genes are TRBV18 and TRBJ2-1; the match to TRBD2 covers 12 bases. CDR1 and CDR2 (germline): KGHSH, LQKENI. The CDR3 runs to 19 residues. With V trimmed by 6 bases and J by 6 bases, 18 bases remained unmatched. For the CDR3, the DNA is TGTGCCAGCTCGCCCCTCGGACTAGCGGGGTTACCTTACTCCAATGAGCAGTTCTTC. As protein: CASSPLGLAGLPYSNEQFF. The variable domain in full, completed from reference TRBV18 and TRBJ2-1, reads NAGVMQNPRHLVRRRGQEARLRCSPMKGHSHVYWYRQLPEEGLKFMVYLQKENIIDESGMPKERFSAEFPKEGPSILRIQQVVRGDSAAYFCASSPLGLAGLPYSNEQFFGPGTRLTVL.

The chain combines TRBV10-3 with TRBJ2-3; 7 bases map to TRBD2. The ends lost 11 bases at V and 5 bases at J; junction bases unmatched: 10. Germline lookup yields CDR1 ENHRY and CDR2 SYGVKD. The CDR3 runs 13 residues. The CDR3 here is CAHSGGPGDTQYF. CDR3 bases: TGTGCCCACTCGGGGGGTCCGGGAGATACGCAGTATTTT.

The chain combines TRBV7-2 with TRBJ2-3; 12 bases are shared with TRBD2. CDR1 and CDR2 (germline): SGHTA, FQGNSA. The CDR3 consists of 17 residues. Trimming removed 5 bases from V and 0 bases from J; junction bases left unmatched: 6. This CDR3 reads CASSHSGTSGSTDTQYF. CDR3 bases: TGTGCCAGCAGCCATTCCGGGACTAGCGGGAGCACAGATACGCAGTATTTT.

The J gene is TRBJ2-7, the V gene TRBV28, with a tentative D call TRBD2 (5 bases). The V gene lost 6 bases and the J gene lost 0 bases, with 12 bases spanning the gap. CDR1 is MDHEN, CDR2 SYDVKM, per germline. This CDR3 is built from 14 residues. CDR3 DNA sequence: TGTGCCAGCAGCCGACCTACTAGCTCCTACGAGCAGTACTTC. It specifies CASSRPTSSYEQYF.

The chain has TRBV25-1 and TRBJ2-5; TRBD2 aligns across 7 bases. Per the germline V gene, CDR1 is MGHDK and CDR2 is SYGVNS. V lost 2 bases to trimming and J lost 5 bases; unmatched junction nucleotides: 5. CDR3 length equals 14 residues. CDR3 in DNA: TGTGCCAGCAGTGAAGGGGGAGGGCGCGAGACCCAGTACTTC. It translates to CASSEGGGRETQYF.

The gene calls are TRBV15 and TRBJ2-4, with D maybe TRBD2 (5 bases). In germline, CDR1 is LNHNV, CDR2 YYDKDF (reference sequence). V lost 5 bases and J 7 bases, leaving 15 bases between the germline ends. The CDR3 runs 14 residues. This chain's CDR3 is CATSPEGRRNIQYF. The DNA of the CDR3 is TGTGCCACCAGCCCCGAGGGAAGGCGGAACATTCAGTACTTC. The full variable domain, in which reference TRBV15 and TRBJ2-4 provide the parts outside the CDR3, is DAMVIQNPRYQVTQFGKPVTLSCSQTLNHNVMYWYQQKSSQAPKLLFHYYDKDFNNEADTPDNFQSRRPNTSFCFLDIRSPGLGDTAMYLCATSPEGRRNIQYFGAGTRLSVL.

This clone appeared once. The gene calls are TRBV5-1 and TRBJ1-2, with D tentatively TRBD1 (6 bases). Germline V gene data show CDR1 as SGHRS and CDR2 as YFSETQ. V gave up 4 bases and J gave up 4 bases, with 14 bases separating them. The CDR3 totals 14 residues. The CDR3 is CASSPLDSRYGYTF. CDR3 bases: TGCGCCAGCAGCCCCCTGGACAGTCGCTATGGCTACACCTTC.

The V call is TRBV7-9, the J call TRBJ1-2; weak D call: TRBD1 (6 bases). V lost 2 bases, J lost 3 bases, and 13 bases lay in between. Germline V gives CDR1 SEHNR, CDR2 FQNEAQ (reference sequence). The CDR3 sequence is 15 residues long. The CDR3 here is CASSLSRRQDYGYTF. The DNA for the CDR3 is TGTGCCAGCAGCTTAAGCAGGCGACAGGACTATGGCTACACCTTC. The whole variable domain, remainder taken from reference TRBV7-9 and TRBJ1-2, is DTGVSQNPRHKITKRGQNVTFRCDPISEHNRLYWYRQTLGQGPEFLTYFQNEAQLEKSRLLSDRFSAERPKGSFSTLEIQRTEQGDSAMYLCASSLSRRQDYGYTFGSGTRLTVV.

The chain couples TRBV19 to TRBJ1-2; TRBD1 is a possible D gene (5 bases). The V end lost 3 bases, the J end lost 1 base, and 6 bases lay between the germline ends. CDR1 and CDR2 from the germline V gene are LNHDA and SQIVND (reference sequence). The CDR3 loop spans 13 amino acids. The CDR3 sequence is CASSMQGNYGYTF. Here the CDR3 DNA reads TGTGCCAGTAGTATGCAGGGTAACTATGGCTACACCTTC.

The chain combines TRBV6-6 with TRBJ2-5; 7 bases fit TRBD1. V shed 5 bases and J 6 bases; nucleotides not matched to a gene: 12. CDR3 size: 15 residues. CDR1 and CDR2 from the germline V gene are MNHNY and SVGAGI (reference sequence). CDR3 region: CASSNGQALGQTQYF. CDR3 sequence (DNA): TGTGCCAGCAGTAACGGACAGGCCCTCGGACAGACCCAGTACTTC.

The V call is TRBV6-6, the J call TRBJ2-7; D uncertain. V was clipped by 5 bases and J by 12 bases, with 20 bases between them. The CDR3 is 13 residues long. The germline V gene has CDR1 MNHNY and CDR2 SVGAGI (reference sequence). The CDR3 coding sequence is TGTGCCAGCAGTCCGGATGGGCCCCTATACCGGTACTTC. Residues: CASSPDGPLYRYF.

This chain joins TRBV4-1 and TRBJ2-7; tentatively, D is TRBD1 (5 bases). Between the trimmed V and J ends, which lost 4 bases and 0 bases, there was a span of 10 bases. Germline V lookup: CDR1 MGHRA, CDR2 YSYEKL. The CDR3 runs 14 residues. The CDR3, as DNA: TGCGCCAGCAGCCGAGGACACAGCTCCTACGAGCAGTACTTC. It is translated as CASSRGHSSYEQYF.

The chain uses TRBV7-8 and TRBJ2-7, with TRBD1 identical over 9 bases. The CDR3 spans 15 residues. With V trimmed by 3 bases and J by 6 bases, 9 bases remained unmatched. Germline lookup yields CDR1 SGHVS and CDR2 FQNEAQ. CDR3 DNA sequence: TGTGCCAGCAGCTTCCGGGACAGGGTAGTCTCCGAGCAGTACTTC. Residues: CASSFRDRVVSEQYF.

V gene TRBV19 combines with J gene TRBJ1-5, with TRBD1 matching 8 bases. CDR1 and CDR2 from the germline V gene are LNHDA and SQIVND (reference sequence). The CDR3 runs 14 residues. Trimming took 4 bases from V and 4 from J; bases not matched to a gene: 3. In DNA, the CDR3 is TGTGCCAGTAGTACGGACAGGGTAAATCAGCCCCAGCATTTT. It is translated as CASSTDRVNQPQHF.

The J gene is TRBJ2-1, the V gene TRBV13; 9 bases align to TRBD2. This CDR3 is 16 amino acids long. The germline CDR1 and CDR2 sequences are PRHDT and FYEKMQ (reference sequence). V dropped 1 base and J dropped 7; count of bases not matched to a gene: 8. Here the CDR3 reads CASSLELAGPGNEQFF. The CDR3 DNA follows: TGTGCCAGCAGCTTAGAGCTAGCGGGACCCGGGAATGAGCAGTTCTTC.